Listed below are T cell receptor beta chains from one sample, sequenced in a study of control samples from healthy donors and cancer patients. Repertoires were generated with immunoSEQ multiplex PCR, while TCRdb's copy carries only in-frame clones and drops some. Among roughly 400,000 clones, 75% to 95% were seen once, and the ten largest hold around 6.4%. Sequencing input: PBMCs. These receptors were collected from a middle-aged man with head and neck cancer. Each CDR3 is given with its conserved first and last residue. Fields, in order: D gene, J gene, V gene, CDR3 protein, CDR3 DNA. The D gene is left open where the match is weak.

d_call: TRBD2
j_call: TRBJ2-1
v_call: TRBV19
cdr3_aa: CASSIGRDGRTSGNEQFF
cdr3_nt: TGTGCCAGTAGTATAGGTCGGGACGGACGGACTAGCGGAAATGAGCAGTTCTTC

d_call: -
j_call: TRBJ1-6
v_call: TRBV24-1
cdr3_aa: CATSDLGPLEGLNSPLHF
cdr3_nt: TGTGCCACCAGTGATTTGGGACCTCTTGAGGGGTTGAATTCACCCCTCCACTTT

d_call: -
j_call: TRBJ2-7
v_call: TRBV2
cdr3_aa: CASQFGAPNEQYF
cdr3_nt: TGTGCCAGCCAATTTGGTGCCCCAAACGAGCAGTACTTC

d_call: -
j_call: TRBJ2-7
v_call: TRBV6-5
cdr3_aa: CATKSIGSYEQYF
cdr3_nt: TGTGCCACTAAATCTATCGGGTCCTACGAGCAGTACTTC

d_call: -
j_call: TRBJ2-1
v_call: TRBV7-2
cdr3_aa: CASSLGNRAHNEQFF
cdr3_nt: TGTGCCAGCAGCTTAGGCAACAGGGCTCACAATGAGCAGTTCTTC

d_call: TRBD1
j_call: TRBJ2-5
v_call: TRBV27
cdr3_aa: CASSSLGQAVQETQYF
cdr3_nt: TGTGCCAGCAGTTCGTTGGGACAGGCTGTCCAAGAGACCCAGTACTTC

d_call: -
j_call: TRBJ1-2
v_call: TRBV3-1/TRBV3-2
cdr3_aa: CASSQAPGAGNYGYTF
cdr3_nt: TGTGCCAGCAGCCAAGCCCCAGGGGCAGGGAACTATGGCTACACCTTC

d_call: -
j_call: TRBJ2-3
v_call: TRBV5-1
cdr3_aa: CASSLPADTQYF
cdr3_nt: TGCGCCAGCAGCTTGCCGGCAGATACGCAGTATTTT

d_call: -
j_call: TRBJ2-3
v_call: TRBV5-1
cdr3_aa: CASSLDRTLDTQYF
cdr3_nt: TGCGCCAGCAGCTTGGACAGGACCCTAGATACGCAGTATTTT

d_call: TRBD1
j_call: TRBJ2-2
v_call: TRBV11-3
cdr3_aa: CASSLGGGTGVKAGELFF
cdr3_nt: TGTGCCAGCAGTTTAGGAGGTGGGACAGGGGTGAAGGCCGGGGAGCTGTTTTTT

d_call: TRBD2
j_call: TRBJ2-5
v_call: TRBV19
cdr3_aa: CASSGGGTLLKETQYF
cdr3_nt: TGTGCCAGCTCGGGGGGAGGGACCCTCTTGAAAGAGACCCAGTACTTC

d_call: TRBD1
j_call: TRBJ2-2
v_call: TRBV7-3
cdr3_aa: CASSMDRGTGELFF
cdr3_nt: TGTGCCAGCAGCATGGACAGGGGGACCGGGGAGCTGTTTTTT